These T cell receptor beta chains were read from a single sample in a study of technical replicates of blood from a few donors. Repertoires were generated with immunoSEQ multiplex PCR, while TCRdb's copy carries only in-frame clones and drops some. The table has over 50,000 clones, approximately 94% seen once; the top ten hold 0.2% to 0.25%. Source material: T cells isolated from PBMCs. All receptors derive from a human donor in good health. CDR3s include the opening cysteine and the closing phenylalanine or tryptophan. A D gene is named only where the DNA matches it firmly. The size entry is marked missing in some rows and otherwise reads once, few, many or a size class.

J gene: TRBJ2-1; V gene: TRBV5-1; clone size: NA; D gene: NA; CDR3 DNA: TGCGCCAGCAGCTTGGCGGAGGCGAGCTCCTACAATGAGCAGTTCTTC; CDR3 protein: CASSLAEASSYNEQFF
J gene: TRBJ2-7; V gene: TRBV7-6; clone size: once; D gene: NA; CDR3 DNA: TGTGCCAGCAGCTCCTCGGGGACACCGTCCTACGAGCAGTACTTC; CDR3 protein: CASSSSGTPSYEQYF
J gene: TRBJ1-1; V gene: TRBV5-4; clone size: once; D gene: NA; CDR3 DNA: TGTGCCAGCAGCCAGGAGGGAGTGAACACTGAAGCTTTCTTT; CDR3 protein: CASSQEGVNTEAFF
J gene: TRBJ2-1; V gene: TRBV12-5; clone size: NA; D gene: NA; CDR3 DNA: TGTGCTAGTGGTTCGGGACTGTACAATGAGCAGTTCTTC; CDR3 protein: CASGSGLYNEQFF
J gene: TRBJ2-1; V gene: TRBV7-6; clone size: NA; D gene: NA; CDR3 DNA: TGTGCCAGCAGCTTGGGAGCGAACAATGAGCAGTTCTTC; CDR3 protein: CASSLGANNEQFF
J gene: TRBJ2-6; V gene: TRBV18; clone size: once; D gene: TRBD1; CDR3 DNA: TGTGCCAGCGGGACAGGGTCTGGGGCCAACGTCCTGACTTTC; CDR3 protein: CASGTGSGANVLTF
J gene: TRBJ2-2; V gene: TRBV11-2; clone size: NA; D gene: TRBD1; CDR3 DNA: TGTGCCAGCAGCGCGATACAGGGGCGCGGGGAGCTGTTTTTT; CDR3 protein: CASSAIQGRGELFF
J gene: TRBJ2-3; V gene: TRBV29-1; clone size: NA; D gene: TRBD1; CDR3 DNA: TGCAGCACCCTTAAGACAGGGAAGGGAAGAGATACGCAGTATTTT; CDR3 protein: CSTLKTGKGRDTQYF
J gene: TRBJ1-5; V gene: TRBV9; clone size: NA; D gene: NA; CDR3 DNA: TGTGCCAGCAGCGTAGGGGCAGGGCGGTATAGCAATCAGCCCCAGCATTTT; CDR3 protein: CASSVGAGRYSNQPQHF
J gene: TRBJ2-7; V gene: TRBV23-1; clone size: NA; D gene: NA; CDR3 DNA: TGCGCCAGCAGTCAATCTGTCCCAGGGAACTACGAGCAGTACTTC; CDR3 protein: CASSQSVPGNYEQYF
J gene: TRBJ1-1; V gene: TRBV5-4; clone size: NA; D gene: NA; CDR3 DNA: TGTGCCAGCAGCTCAAGCCTAGGGGCCGACACTGAAGCTTTCTTT; CDR3 protein: CASSSSLGADTEAFF
J gene: TRBJ1-2; V gene: TRBV29-1; clone size: NA; D gene: TRBD1; CDR3 DNA: TGCAGCGTACCCGGGACAGGGGCTTACTATGGCTACACCTTC; CDR3 protein: CSVPGTGAYYGYTF
J gene: TRBJ2-1; V gene: TRBV11-2; clone size: NA; D gene: NA; CDR3 DNA: TGTGCCAGCAGCCCTAGGAGGCGGGACAATGAGCAGTTCTTC; CDR3 protein: CASSPRRRDNEQFF
J gene: TRBJ1-5; V gene: TRBV10-3; clone size: NA; D gene: TRBD1; CDR3 DNA: TGTGCCATAACAGGGGATGTAGGACAGCCCCAGCATTTT; CDR3 protein: CAITGDVGQPQHF
J gene: TRBJ2-5; V gene: TRBV6-5; clone size: NA; D gene: NA; CDR3 DNA: TGTGCCAGCAGTTACTCAGCGTACCAAGAGACCCAGTACTTC; CDR3 protein: CASSYSAYQETQYF
J gene: TRBJ1-1; V gene: TRBV9; clone size: NA; D gene: NA; CDR3 DNA: TGTGCCAGCAGCCCAAGTGGGGGGAAGAACACTGAAGCTTTCTTT; CDR3 protein: CASSPSGGKNTEAFF
J gene: TRBJ1-3; V gene: TRBV5-1; clone size: NA; D gene: TRBD1; CDR3 DNA: TGCGCCAGCAGCTTGGGCCCTACAGGGGATATCGGAAACACCATATATTTT; CDR3 protein: CASSLGPTGDIGNTIYF
J gene: TRBJ2-2; V gene: TRBV7-9; clone size: NA; D gene: NA; CDR3 DNA: TGTGCCAGCAGCCCCCTCCCCGGGGAGCTGTTTTTT; CDR3 protein: CASSPLPGELFF
J gene: TRBJ2-7; V gene: TRBV5-6; clone size: NA; D gene: TRBD1; CDR3 DNA: TGTGCCAGCAGCTGGACAGGGGGGCTGGAGCAGTACTTC; CDR3 protein: CASSWTGGLEQYF
J gene: TRBJ2-7; V gene: TRBV5-4; clone size: NA; D gene: TRBD1; CDR3 DNA: TGTGCCAGCAGCGCGCCCCACGACAGGGCCTACGAGCAGTACTTC; CDR3 protein: CASSAPHDRAYEQYF
J gene: TRBJ2-1; V gene: TRBV7-9; clone size: NA; D gene: NA; CDR3 DNA: TGTGCCAGCAGCTTATTTAGTGGCAATGAGCAGTTCTTC; CDR3 protein: CASSLFSGNEQFF
J gene: TRBJ2-5; V gene: TRBV15; clone size: NA; D gene: TRBD2; CDR3 DNA: TGTGCCACCAGCAGAGAGGGTAGCGGGAGGGCGGAACAAGAGACCCAGTACTTC; CDR3 protein: CATSREGSGRAEQETQYF
J gene: TRBJ2-2; V gene: TRBV9; clone size: NA; D gene: NA; CDR3 DNA: TGTGCCAGCAGCGTAGTGCAGGGGAGGGCCGGGGAGCTGTTTTTT; CDR3 protein: CASSVVQGRAGELFF
J gene: TRBJ2-2; V gene: TRBV6-5; clone size: NA; D gene: TRBD1; CDR3 DNA: TGTGCCAGCAGCGACAGACAGGGAGTGGCCGGGGAGCTGTTTTTT; CDR3 protein: CASSDRQGVAGELFF
J gene: TRBJ1-2; V gene: TRBV5-4; clone size: NA; D gene: NA; CDR3 DNA: TGTGCCAGCAGCCCGAGGGGGGGATCGGGTCCCTTAGCTAACTATGGCTACACCTTC; CDR3 protein: CASSPRGGSGPLANYGYTF
J gene: TRBJ1-4; V gene: TRBV7-9; clone size: NA; D gene: NA; CDR3 DNA: TGTGCCAGCAGCTCCGGGACCATACAGGGACGCGGCGAAAAACTGTTTTTT; CDR3 protein: CASSSGTIQGRGEKLFF
J gene: TRBJ2-7; V gene: TRBV7-9; clone size: NA; D gene: TRBD2; CDR3 DNA: TGTGCCAGCAGCGCCAAGGGACTAGAAACCTACGAGCAGTACTTC; CDR3 protein: CASSAKGLETYEQYF
J gene: TRBJ1-1; V gene: TRBV13; clone size: NA; D gene: TRBD1; CDR3 DNA: TGTGCCAGCAGCCCGAACAGGGGGCTGGGGACTGAAGCTTTCTTT; CDR3 protein: CASSPNRGLGTEAFF
J gene: TRBJ2-2; V gene: TRBV6-5; clone size: NA; D gene: TRBD2; CDR3 DNA: TGTGCCAGCAGGCGGGGGGCTGCGAACACCGGGGAGCTGTTTTTT; CDR3 protein: CASRRGAANTGELFF
J gene: TRBJ1-5; V gene: TRBV5-1; clone size: NA; D gene: NA; CDR3 DNA: TGCGCCAGCAGCTCAGGTTTCGGCCAGCCCCAGCATTTT; CDR3 protein: CASSSGFGQPQHF
J gene: TRBJ1-4; V gene: TRBV11-3; clone size: NA; D gene: NA; CDR3 DNA: TGTGCCAGCAGCTCCGGACAGTCAACTAATGAAAAACTGTTTTTT; CDR3 protein: CASSSGQSTNEKLFF
J gene: TRBJ2-2; V gene: TRBV7-9; clone size: NA; D gene: NA; CDR3 DNA: TGTGCCAGCAGCTTACCACCAAGTGAGGCCGGGGAGCTGTTTTTT; CDR3 protein: CASSLPPSEAGELFF
J gene: TRBJ1-4; V gene: TRBV18; clone size: NA; D gene: NA; CDR3 DNA: TGTGCCAGCTCACCGACTTACGGACAGTGGGCTAATGAAAAACTGTTTTTT; CDR3 protein: CASSPTYGQWANEKLFF
J gene: TRBJ1-5; V gene: TRBV18; clone size: NA; D gene: NA; CDR3 DNA: TGTGCCAGCTCACCGTCGACTTCCCCCAATCAGCCCCAGCATTTT; CDR3 protein: CASSPSTSPNQPQHF
J gene: TRBJ2-7; V gene: TRBV5-1; clone size: NA; D gene: TRBD1; CDR3 DNA: TGCGCCAGCAGCTTAGGACAGGGGCGCCTCTACGAGCAGTACTTC; CDR3 protein: CASSLGQGRLYEQYF
J gene: TRBJ2-2; V gene: TRBV9; clone size: NA; D gene: NA; CDR3 DNA: TGTGCCAGCAGCGTATATCGGAGTATGAACACCGGGGAGCTGTTTTTT; CDR3 protein: CASSVYRSMNTGELFF
J gene: TRBJ1-2; V gene: TRBV18; clone size: NA; D gene: NA; CDR3 DNA: TGTGCCAGCTCGAGGGGGGGCTTCGGCTACACCTTC; CDR3 protein: CASSRGGFGYTF
J gene: TRBJ2-1; V gene: TRBV6-5; clone size: NA; D gene: TRBD2; CDR3 DNA: TGTGCCAGCAGTCAGACGGGACTAGCCTCCAATGAGCAGTTCTTC; CDR3 protein: CASSQTGLASNEQFF
J gene: TRBJ1-4; V gene: TRBV7-8; clone size: NA; D gene: TRBD1; CDR3 DNA: TGTGCCAGCAGCTTAGCCAGGGGGGATGAAAAACTGTTTTTT; CDR3 protein: CASSLARGDEKLFF
J gene: TRBJ2-5; V gene: TRBV5-4; clone size: once; D gene: NA; CDR3 DNA: TGTGCCAGCAGCTTGGGTGGGGGGGCTGGGGAGACCCAGTACTTC; CDR3 protein: CASSLGGGAGETQYF
J gene: TRBJ2-1; V gene: TRBV5-4; clone size: NA; D gene: TRBD2; CDR3 DNA: TGTGCCAGCAGCTTGAACGGGGGGACCCTATACAATGAGCAGTTCTTC; CDR3 protein: CASSLNGGTLYNEQFF
J gene: TRBJ1-6; V gene: TRBV5-1; clone size: NA; D gene: TRBD1; CDR3 DNA: TGCGCCAGCAGCCCGGCCGGGACAGGGAGTCCCGAGGCACCCCTCCACTTT; CDR3 protein: CASSPAGTGSPEAPLHF
J gene: TRBJ2-1; V gene: TRBV10-3; clone size: NA; D gene: NA; CDR3 DNA: TGTGCCATCAGTGAGTGGGGCCCGGGGGTAGCAGGAGAGCAGTTCTTC; CDR3 protein: CAISEWGPGVAGEQFF
J gene: TRBJ1-2; V gene: TRBV5-1; clone size: NA; D gene: NA; CDR3 DNA: TGCGCCAGCAGCTTGGAGGTCCCGGCTAGAGGCTACACCTTC; CDR3 protein: CASSLEVPARGYTF
J gene: TRBJ2-2; V gene: TRBV14; clone size: once; D gene: NA; CDR3 DNA: TGTGCCAGCAGCCCCCAACGGGTGAACACCGGGGAGCTGTTTTTT; CDR3 protein: CASSPQRVNTGELFF
J gene: TRBJ1-1; V gene: TRBV10-3; clone size: few; D gene: NA; CDR3 DNA: TGTGCCATCAGGGGAAGCCGGGACTACACTGAAGCTTTCTTT; CDR3 protein: CAIRGSRDYTEAFF
J gene: TRBJ2-1; V gene: TRBV9; clone size: NA; D gene: TRBD2; CDR3 DNA: TGTGCCAGCAGCGTTGAGGCGGGAGTTCTCTACAATGAGCAGTTCTTC; CDR3 protein: CASSVEAGVLYNEQFF
J gene: TRBJ1-6; V gene: TRBV7-6; clone size: NA; D gene: NA; CDR3 DNA: TGTGCCAGCAGCTTGGGGGGACCGCTCAATTCACCCCTCCACTTT; CDR3 protein: CASSLGGPLNSPLHF
J gene: TRBJ2-1; V gene: TRBV10-3; clone size: NA; D gene: NA; CDR3 DNA: TGTGCCATCAGTGAGAGACAGCTTGACAATGAGCAGTTCTTC; CDR3 protein: CAISERQLDNEQFF
J gene: TRBJ2-1; V gene: TRBV6-5; clone size: NA; D gene: TRBD2; CDR3 DNA: TGTGCCAGCAGTTCGCGCCGGGACTATCACAATGAGCAGTTCTTC; CDR3 protein: CASSSRRDYHNEQFF
J gene: TRBJ2-1; V gene: TRBV29-1; clone size: NA; D gene: TRBD2; CDR3 DNA: TGCAGCGTCCGAGAGCGGGAGCGGTACAATGAGCAGTTCTTC; CDR3 protein: CSVRERERYNEQFF
J gene: TRBJ2-3; V gene: TRBV12-5; clone size: once; D gene: TRBD2; CDR3 DNA: TGTGCTAGTGGTTTGGCGCCCGGACTAGTAGTCACAGATACGCAGTATTTT; CDR3 protein: CASGLAPGLVVTDTQYF